The 13 T cell receptor beta chains in this list originate from one sample, sequenced in a study of blood T cell repertoires in COVID-19. The method was immunoSEQ multiplex PCR; TCRdb's version includes in-frame clones alone and lacks a portion of them. Here the sample spans about 130,000 clones, around 79% being singletons. The sequenced sample was peripheral blood. Receptor source: an elderly man with acute or convalescent COVID-19.

This clone was seen more than once but under ten times. The genes are TRBV5-1 and TRBJ1-1, with D unresolved. Germline V gene lookup returns CDR1 SGHRS and CDR2 YFSETQ. This CDR3 has 15 residues. Trimming took 0 bases from V and 1 from J, leaving 10 bases between them. In nucleotides, the CDR3 is TGCGCCAGCAGCTTGGCGCCAAGCACGAACACTGAAGCTTTCTTT. Its translation: CASSLAPSTNTEAFF. The full variable domain, rest sourced from reference TRBV5-1 and TRBJ1-1, is KAGVTQTPRYLIKTRGQQVTLSCSPISGHRSVSWYQQTPGQGLQFLFEYFSETQRNKGNFPGRFSGRQFSNSRSEMNVSTLELGDSALYLCASSLAPSTNTEAFFGQGTRLTVV.

This clone was seen only a few times. The rearrangement links TRBV18 to TRBJ1-5; D is possibly TRBD1 (6 bases). From germline, CDR1 is KGHSH and CDR2 LQKENI. This CDR3 region has 15 residues. V was shortened by 5 bases and J by 7 bases, with 18 bases between the two germline ends. The CDR3 here is CASSDNTGLGQPQHF. In DNA, the CDR3 is TGTGCCAGCTCAGATAATACAGGGCTTGGACAGCCCCAGCATTTT.

The count of this clone is one. This chain uses TRBV7-7 with TRBJ2-5; tentatively, D is TRBD1 (5 bases). CDR3 length: 13 amino acids. Trimming stripped 3 bases from V and 5 bases from J, with 10 bases between. Per the germline V gene, CDR1 is SSHAT and CDR2 is FNYEAQ (reference sequence). Here the CDR3 DNA reads TGTGCCAGCAGCTTCTCAGGGCGGGAGACCCAGTACTTC. Its translation: CASSFSGRETQYF.

V is TRBV10-3 and J is TRBJ1-5; D ambiguous. The CDR3 spans 14 residues. Trimming pared 2 bases from V and 7 bases from J, leaving 12 bases between. Germline assignment: CDR1 ENHRY and CDR2 SYGVKD. The CDR3 loop is CAISEGGKIQPQHF. The CDR3 DNA sequence: TGTGCCATCAGTGAGGGCGGGAAGATCCAGCCCCAGCATTTT.

The V and J genes are TRBV5-1 and TRBJ1-1; the D is unclear. V lost 0 bases, J lost 11 bases, and 17 bases lay in between. CDR3 length equals 14 residues. Germline CDR1 reads SGHRS; CDR2 reads YFSETQ. DNA for the CDR3: TGCGCCAGCAGCTTGGCCGATCCCGGTAGTTTGGCTTTCTTT. Its translation: CASSLADPGSLAFF.

This clone was observed a single time. The CDR3: CASSLGQRGGYNEQFF. DNA of the CDR3: TGTGCCAGCAGCTTGGGGCAGCGGGGGGGTTACAATGAGCAGTTCTTC. The chain links TRBV5-4 to TRBJ2-1; 10 bases align to TRBD2. CDR3 length equals 16 residues. V dropped 0 bases and J dropped 4; count of bases not matched to a gene: 4. CDR1 is SGHNT, CDR2 YYREEE, per germline (reference sequence).

The CDR3 protein is CASSLGLAGGLREETQYF. CDR3 in DNA: TGTGCCAGCAGCTTAGGACTAGCGGGGGGGCTAAGGGAAGAGACCCAGTACTTC. The gene calls are TRBV5-4 and TRBJ2-5; 15 nucleotides match TRBD2. The length of the CDR3 is 18 residues. Germline V CDR1 and CDR2: SGHNT, YYREEE (reference sequence). V lost 2 bases to trimming and J lost 3 bases; unmatched junction nucleotides: 8.

This sequence joins TRBV7-2 and TRBJ2-3; weak D call: TRBD2 (6 bases). Deletions cut 1 base from V and 1 base from J, with 9 bases between. CDR1 is SGHTA, CDR2 FQGNSA, per germline. The CDR3 is 15 amino acids. DNA of the CDR3: TGTGCCAGCAGCTTAGGCGGGGCACGCACAGATACGCAGTATTTT. Encoded protein: CASSLGGARTDTQYF.

This clone has at least ten counts. The chain carries TRBV6-2 or TRBV6-3 and TRBJ1-6; a weak D match, TRBD1 (6 bases). The CDR3 extends over 18 amino acids. Germline assignment: CDR1 MNHEY and CDR2 SVGEGT. Trimming cost V 0 bases and J 2 bases, with 14 bases left between them. In nucleotides, the CDR3 is TGTGCCAGCAGTTACTCTCCAGGGGAGACTGCCTATAATTCACCCCTCCACTTT. It yields the protein CASSYSPGETAYNSPLHF.

This chain uses TRBV7-2 with TRBJ1-3; 9 nucleotides line up with TRBD1. The germline V gene has CDR1 SGHTA and CDR2 FQGNSA. The CDR3 totals 16 residues. Trimming took 3 bases from V and 3 from J; bases not matched to a gene: 6. The CDR3 nucleotides are TGTGCCAGCAGCTTCTCACAGGGGGCGAGTGGAAACACCATATATTTT. It specifies CASSFSQGASGNTIYF.

The chain links TRBV4-2 to TRBJ2-2; 12 bases match TRBD2. Germline assignment: CDR1 LGHNA and CDR2 YNFKEQ. This CDR3 region has 17 residues. V dropped 4 bases and J dropped 5; count of bases not matched to a gene: 8. CDR3 sequence reads: CASSLLTSGGGTGELFF. The CDR3, as DNA: TGTGCCAGCAGCCTACTGACTAGCGGGGGAGGGACCGGGGAGCTGTTTTTT.

The sample holds a few counts of this clone. The CDR3 sequence: CASSLLAGGLTGELFF. CDR3 bases: TGTGCCAGCAGTCTCCTAGCGGGGGGGCTGACCGGGGAGCTGTTTTTT. The chain uses TRBV6-2 or TRBV6-3 and TRBJ2-2; 12 bases line up with TRBD2. With 5 bases clipped from V and 5 bases from J, the junction kept 6 bases outside the gene matches. Germline V gene sequence: CDR1 MNHEY, CDR2 SVGEGT. The CDR3 is 16 amino acids.

The chain has TRBV5-5 and TRBJ2-4, with D unclear. This CDR3 is 14 amino acids long. Trimming pared 7 bases from V and 0 bases from J, leaving 11 bases between. Germline V CDR1 and CDR2: SGHKS, YYEKEE (reference sequence). CDR3 region: CASGSALAKNIQYF. The CDR3 bases are TGTGCCAGCGGCAGTGCCCTAGCCAAAAACATTCAGTACTTC.